This T cell receptor beta chain originates from a study of cytomegalovirus exposure and HLA in healthy donors. This table comes from immunoSEQ multiplex PCR, and its TCRdb copy is limited to in-frame clones, with some not included. Found here are around 350,000 clones, roughly 85% of them singletons; the top ten hold roughly 0.75%. This CDR3 comprises 13 residues. Germline-derived CDR1 and CDR2 are SGHAT and FQNNGV. With V trimmed by 2 bases and J by 5 bases, 2 bases remained unmatched. The rearrangement links TRBV11-2 to TRBJ1-1; 7 nucleotides agree with TRBD1. The sequencing sample was made of PBMCs. This receptor was obtained from a woman under 30 in good health and CMV-seronegative. The CDR3 DNA follows: TGTGCCAGCAGCTTAACAGGGGAAACTGAAGCTTTCTTT. This codes for CASSLTGETEAFF.